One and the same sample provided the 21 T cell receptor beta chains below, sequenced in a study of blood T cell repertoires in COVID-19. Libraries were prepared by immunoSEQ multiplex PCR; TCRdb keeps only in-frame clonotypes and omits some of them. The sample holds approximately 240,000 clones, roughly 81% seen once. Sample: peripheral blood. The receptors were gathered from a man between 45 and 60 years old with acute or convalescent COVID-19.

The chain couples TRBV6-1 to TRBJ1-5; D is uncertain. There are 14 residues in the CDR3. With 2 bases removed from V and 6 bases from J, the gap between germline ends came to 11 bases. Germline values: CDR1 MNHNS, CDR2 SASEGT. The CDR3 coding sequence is TGTGCCAGCAGTGAACCCCGGGGTAGTCAGCCCCAGCATTTT. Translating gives CASSEPRGSQPQHF.

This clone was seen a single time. The CDR3 protein is CASRVGNQPQHF. The CDR3 DNA reads TGTGCCAGCCGGGTGGGCAATCAGCCCCAGCATTTT. The chain couples TRBV12-3 or TRBV12-4 to TRBJ1-5; no definite D call. This CDR3 spans 12 amino acids. Trimming pared 8 bases from V and 2 bases from J, leaving 7 bases between.

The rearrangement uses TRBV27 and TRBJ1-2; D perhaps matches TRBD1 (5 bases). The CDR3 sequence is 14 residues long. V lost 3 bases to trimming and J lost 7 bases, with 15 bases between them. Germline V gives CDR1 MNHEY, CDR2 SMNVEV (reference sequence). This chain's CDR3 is CASSFGGGGPGYTF. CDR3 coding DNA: TGTGCCAGCAGTTTTGGGGGGGGAGGGCCTGGCTACACCTTC.

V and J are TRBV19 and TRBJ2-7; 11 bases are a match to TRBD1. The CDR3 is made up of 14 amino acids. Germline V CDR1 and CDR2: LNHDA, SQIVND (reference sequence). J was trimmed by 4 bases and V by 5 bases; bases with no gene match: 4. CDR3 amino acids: CASSGGQGVYEQYF. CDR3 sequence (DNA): TGTGCCAGTAGTGGGGGACAGGGGGTTTACGAGCAGTACTTC.

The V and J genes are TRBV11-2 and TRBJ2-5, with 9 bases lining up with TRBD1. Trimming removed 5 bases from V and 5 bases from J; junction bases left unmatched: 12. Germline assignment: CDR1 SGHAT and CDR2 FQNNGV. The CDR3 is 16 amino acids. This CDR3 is CASSPRWTGVGETQYF. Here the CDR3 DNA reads TGTGCCAGCAGCCCAAGGTGGACAGGGGTGGGGGAGACCCAGTACTTC.

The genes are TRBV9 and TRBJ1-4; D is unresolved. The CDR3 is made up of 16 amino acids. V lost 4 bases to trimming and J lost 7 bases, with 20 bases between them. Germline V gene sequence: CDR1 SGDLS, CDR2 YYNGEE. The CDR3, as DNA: TGTGCCAGCAGCCCACGAAGAGAGGAATTGGGTGAAAAACTGTTTTTT. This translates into CASSPRREELGEKLFF.

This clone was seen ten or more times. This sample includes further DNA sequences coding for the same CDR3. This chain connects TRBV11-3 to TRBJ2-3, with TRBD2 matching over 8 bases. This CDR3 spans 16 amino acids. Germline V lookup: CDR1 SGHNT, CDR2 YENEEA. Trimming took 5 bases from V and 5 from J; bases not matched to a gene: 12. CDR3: CASSREGLAGLDTQYF. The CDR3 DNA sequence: TGTGCCAGCAGCCGGGAGGGGCTAGCGGGTTTAGATACGCAGTATTTT.

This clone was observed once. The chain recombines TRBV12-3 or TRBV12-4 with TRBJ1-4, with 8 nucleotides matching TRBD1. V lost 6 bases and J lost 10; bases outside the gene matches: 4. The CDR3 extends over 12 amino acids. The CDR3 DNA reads TGTGCCAGCAGCCCTGGACAGGGAAAACTGTTTTTT. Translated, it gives CASSPGQGKLFF.

CDR3 sequence: CASSRQGALRYGYTF. Written as DNA, the CDR3 is TGTGCCAGCAGCAGACAGGGGGCCCTTAGGTATGGCTACACCTTC. The chain links TRBV5-8 to TRBJ1-2; 10 nucleotides agree with TRBD1. The CDR3 totals 15 residues. V shed 4 bases, J shed 5 bases, and the junction held 8 bases outside the gene matches. CDR1 and CDR2 from the germline V gene are SGHTS and YDEGEE.

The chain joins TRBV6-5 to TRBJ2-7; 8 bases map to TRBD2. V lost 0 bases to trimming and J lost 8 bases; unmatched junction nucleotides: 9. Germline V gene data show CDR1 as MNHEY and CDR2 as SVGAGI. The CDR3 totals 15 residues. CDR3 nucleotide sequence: TGTGCCAGCAGTTACTCCCGAGCGGGGGCGAATCAGCAGTACTTC. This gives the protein CASSYSRAGANQQYF.

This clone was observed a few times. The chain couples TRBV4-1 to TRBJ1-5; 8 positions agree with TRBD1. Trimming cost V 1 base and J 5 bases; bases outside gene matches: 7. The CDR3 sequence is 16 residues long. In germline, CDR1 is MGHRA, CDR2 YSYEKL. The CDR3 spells CASSQGPDRDHQPQHF. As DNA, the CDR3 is TGCGCCAGCAGCCAAGGCCCGGACAGGGACCATCAGCCCCAGCATTTT.

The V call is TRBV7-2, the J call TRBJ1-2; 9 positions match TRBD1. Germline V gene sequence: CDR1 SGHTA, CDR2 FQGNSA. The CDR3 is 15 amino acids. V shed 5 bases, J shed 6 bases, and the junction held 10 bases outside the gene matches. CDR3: CASSTRTGARNGYTF. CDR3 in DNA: TGTGCCAGCAGCACCCGGACAGGGGCGCGGAATGGCTACACCTTC. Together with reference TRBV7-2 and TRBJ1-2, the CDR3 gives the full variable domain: GAGVSQSPSNKVTEKGKDVELRCDPISGHTALYWYRQSLGQGLEFLIYFQGNSAPDKSGLPSDRFSAERTGGSVSTLTIQRTQQEDSAVYLCASSTRTGARNGYTFGSGTRLTVV.

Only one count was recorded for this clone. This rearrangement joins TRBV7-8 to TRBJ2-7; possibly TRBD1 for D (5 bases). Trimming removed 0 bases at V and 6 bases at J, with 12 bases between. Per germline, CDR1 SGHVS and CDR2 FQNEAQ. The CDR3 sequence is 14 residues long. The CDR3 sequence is CASSLAQGLGEQYF. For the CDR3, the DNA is TGTGCCAGCAGCTTAGCGCAGGGTTTGGGCGAGCAGTACTTC.

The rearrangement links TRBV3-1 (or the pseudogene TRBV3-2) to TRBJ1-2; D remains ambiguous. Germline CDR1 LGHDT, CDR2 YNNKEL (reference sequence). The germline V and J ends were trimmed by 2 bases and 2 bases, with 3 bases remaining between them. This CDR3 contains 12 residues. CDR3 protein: CASSQQNYGYTF. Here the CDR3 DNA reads TGTGCCAGCAGCCAACAAAACTATGGCTACACCTTC.

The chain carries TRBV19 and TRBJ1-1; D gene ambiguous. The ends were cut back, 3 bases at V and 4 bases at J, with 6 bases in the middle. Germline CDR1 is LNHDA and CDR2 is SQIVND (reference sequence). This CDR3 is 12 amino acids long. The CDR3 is CASSIWSTEAFF. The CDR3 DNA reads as TGTGCCAGTAGTATTTGGAGCACTGAAGCTTTCTTT.

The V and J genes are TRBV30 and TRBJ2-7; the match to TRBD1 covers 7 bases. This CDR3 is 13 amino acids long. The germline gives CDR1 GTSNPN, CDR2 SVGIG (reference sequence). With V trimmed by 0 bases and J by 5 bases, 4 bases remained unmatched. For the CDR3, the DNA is TGTGCCTGGAGTGTAAAGGGGGCACACGAGCAGTACTTC. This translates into CAWSVKGAHEQYF.

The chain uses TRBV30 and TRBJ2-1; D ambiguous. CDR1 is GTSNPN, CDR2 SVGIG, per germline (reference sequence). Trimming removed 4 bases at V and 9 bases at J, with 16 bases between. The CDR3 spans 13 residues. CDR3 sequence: CAWNRQDRGEQFF. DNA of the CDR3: TGTGCCTGGAACCGGCAAGACCGCGGTGAGCAGTTCTTC.

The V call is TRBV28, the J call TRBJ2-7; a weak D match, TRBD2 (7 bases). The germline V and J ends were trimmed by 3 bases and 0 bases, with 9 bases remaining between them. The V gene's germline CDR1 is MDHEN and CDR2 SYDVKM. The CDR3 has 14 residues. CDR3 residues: CASSFGGPSYEQYF. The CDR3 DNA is TGTGCCAGCAGTTTCGGGGGGCCCTCCTACGAGCAGTACTTC. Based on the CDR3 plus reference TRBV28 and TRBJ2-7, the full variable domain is DVKVTQSSRYLVKRTGEKVFLECVQDMDHENMFWYRQDPGLGLRLIYFSYDVKMKEKGDIPEGYSVSREKKERFSLILESASTNQTSMYLCASSFGGPSYEQYFGPGTRLTVT.

The CDR3 DNA sequence: TGTGCCAGCAGCCGTTCAGGAGGGGTGAAGTCCTACGAGCAGTACTTC. Translated, it gives CASSRSGGVKSYEQYF. V gene TRBV5-5 combines with J gene TRBJ2-7; a weak D match, TRBD2 (6 bases). The V and J ends lost 4 bases and 1 base respectively, with 18 bases between them. The CDR3 is 16 residues long. The germline V gene encodes CDR1 SGHKS and CDR2 YYEKEE (reference sequence).

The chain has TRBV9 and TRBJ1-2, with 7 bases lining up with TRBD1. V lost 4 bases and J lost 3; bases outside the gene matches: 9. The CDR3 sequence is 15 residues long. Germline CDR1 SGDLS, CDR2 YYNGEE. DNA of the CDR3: TGTGCCAGCAGCCCCCGACAGGGTTTAGACTATGGCTACACCTTC. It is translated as CASSPRQGLDYGYTF.

CDR3 residues: CSARGTSGDGDTQYF. The CDR3 region has the DNA TGCAGCGCGCGCGGAACTAGCGGGGACGGAGATACGCAGTATTTT. V usage is TRBV29-1 and J usage is TRBJ2-3, with 10 bases that match TRBD2. Germline-derived CDR1 and CDR2 are SQVTM and ANQGSEA. V lost 7 bases and J lost 5; bases outside the gene matches: 12. The CDR3 spans 15 residues.